This T cell receptor beta chain was observed in a study of OX40 agonist ivuxolimab in advanced cancers. Study-wide background: Earlier anti-PD-1, anti-PD-L1 or anti-CTLA-4 therapy was permitted; 30% to 45% had received some.

Only in-frame clones appear in the TCRdb table, and some are missing; sequencing was by immunoSEQ multiplex PCR. The profile shows roughly 70,000 clones, around 86% of them singletons. Deletions cut 3 bases from V and 1 base from J, with 7 bases between. There are 13 residues in the CDR3. Looked up from germline, CDR1 is SGHTA and CDR2 is FQGTGA. The sequence was collected from an adult with an advanced solid tumor such as melanoma, head and neck, liver or kidney cancer. Sequencing was performed on CD4+ or CD8+ T cells sorted from blood, taken in a trial of the OX40 agonist ivuxolimab. The chain joins TRBV7-3 to TRBJ2-7; D is uncertain. The CDR3 is CASSFAPSYEQYF. The CDR3 DNA is TGTGCCAGCAGCTTCGCTCCTTCCTACGAGCAGTACTTC.